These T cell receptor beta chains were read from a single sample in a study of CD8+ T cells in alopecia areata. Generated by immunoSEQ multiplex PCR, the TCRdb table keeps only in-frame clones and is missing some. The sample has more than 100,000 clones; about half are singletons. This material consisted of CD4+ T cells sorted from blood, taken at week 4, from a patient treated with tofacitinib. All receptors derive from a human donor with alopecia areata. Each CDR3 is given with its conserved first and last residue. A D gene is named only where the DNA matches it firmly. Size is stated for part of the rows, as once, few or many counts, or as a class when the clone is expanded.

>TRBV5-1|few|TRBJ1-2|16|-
TGCGCCAGCAGCTTGGGACACCAGGGCTCCCCGGAGGGCTACACCTTC
CASSLGHQGSPEGYTF
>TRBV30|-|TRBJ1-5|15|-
TGTGCCTGGAGCCGGGCAGGGTCGGTTGAACAGCCCCAGCATTTT
CAWSRAGSVEQPQHF
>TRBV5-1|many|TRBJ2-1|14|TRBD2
TGCGCCAGCCAACGGGGTAGCGGGGACAATGAGCAGTTCTTC
CASQRGSGDNEQFF
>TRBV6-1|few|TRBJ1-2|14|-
TGTGCCAGCAGTGAACCCTGGGGAGACTATGGCTACACCTTC
CASSEPWGDYGYTF
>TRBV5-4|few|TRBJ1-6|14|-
TGTGCCAGCAGCCCTCCGGGTTATAATTCACCCCTCCACTTT
CASSPPGYNSPLHF
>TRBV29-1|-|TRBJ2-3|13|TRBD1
TGCAGCGTTGGGGGACAGCTCACAGATACGCAGTATTTT
CSVGGQLTDTQYF
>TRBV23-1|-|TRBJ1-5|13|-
TGCGCCAGCAGTCACCCCGAGAATCAGCCCCAGCATTTT
CASSHPENQPQHF
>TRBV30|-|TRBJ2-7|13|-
TGTGCCTGGAGTTCGGGACTCCGCTTTGAGCAGTACTTC
CAWSSGLRFEQYF
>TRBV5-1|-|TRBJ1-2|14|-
TGCGCCAGCAGCTTGGGCGAAGCTAACTATGGCTACACCTTC
CASSLGEANYGYTF
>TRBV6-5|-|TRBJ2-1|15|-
TGTGCCAGCAGCCGAGGTGGCAGGGCGAACAATGAGCAGTTCTTC
CASSRGGRANNEQFF
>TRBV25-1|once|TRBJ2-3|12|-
TGTGCCAGCGAGGGATTCACAGATACGCAGTATTTT
CASEGFTDTQYF
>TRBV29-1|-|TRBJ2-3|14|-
TGCAGCGTTGCAGCGGGCCTTAGCACAGATACGCAGTATTTT
CSVAAGLSTDTQYF
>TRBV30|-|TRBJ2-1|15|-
TGTGCCTGTCCGAGGGGCGGGATGACCTACAATGAGCAGTTCTTC
CACPRGGMTYNEQFF
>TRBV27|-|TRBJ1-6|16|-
TGTGCCAGCAGTTCTCCCCTGAGGGATATGAATTCACCCCTCCACTTT
CASSSPLRDMNSPLHF
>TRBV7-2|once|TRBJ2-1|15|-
TGTGCCAGCAGCTTAGATAGGGGCCAGCACAATGAGCAGTTCTTC
CASSLDRGQHNEQFF
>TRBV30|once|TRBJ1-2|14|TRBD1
TGTGCCTGGATGAAGACAGGGATTCACTATGGCTACACCTTC
CAWMKTGIHYGYTF
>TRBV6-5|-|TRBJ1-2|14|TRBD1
TGTGCCAGCAGTTATGGGACAGCTAACTATGGCTACACCTTC
CASSYGTANYGYTF
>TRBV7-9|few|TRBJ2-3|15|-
TGTGCCAGCAGCTTAGCTGGGGTTGGCACAGATACGCAGTATTTT
CASSLAGVGTDTQYF
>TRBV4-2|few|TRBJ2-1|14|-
TGTGCCAGCAGCCAAGATAATAGTGACAATGAGCAGTTCTTC
CASSQDNSDNEQFF
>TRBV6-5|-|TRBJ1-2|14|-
TGTGCCAGCCGACAGATACAGGATCGGTATGGCTACACCTTC
CASRQIQDRYGYTF